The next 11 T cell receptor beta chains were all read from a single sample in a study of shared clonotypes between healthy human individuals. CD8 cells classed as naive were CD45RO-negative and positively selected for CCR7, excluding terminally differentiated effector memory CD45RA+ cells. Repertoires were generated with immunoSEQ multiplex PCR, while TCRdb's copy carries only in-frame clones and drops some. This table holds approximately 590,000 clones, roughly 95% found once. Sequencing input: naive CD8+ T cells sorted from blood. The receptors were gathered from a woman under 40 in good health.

The CDR3 region has the DNA TGTGCCAGCAGTTACAGTGGTGTTCCGTCCGGGCATGAAGCTTTCTTT. It is translated as CASSYSGVPSGHEAFF. The rearrangement joins TRBV6-5 to TRBJ1-1; D is undetermined. Trimming pared 2 bases from V and 7 bases from J, leaving 20 bases between. CDR1 and CDR2 from the germline V gene are MNHEY and SVGAGI. This CDR3 comprises 16 residues.

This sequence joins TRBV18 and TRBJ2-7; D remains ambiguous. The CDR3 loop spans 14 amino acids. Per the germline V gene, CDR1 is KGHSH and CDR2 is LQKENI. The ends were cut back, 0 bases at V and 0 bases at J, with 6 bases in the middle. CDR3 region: CASSPPTDSYEQYF. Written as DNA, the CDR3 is TGTGCCAGCTCACCACCAACGGACTCCTACGAGCAGTACTTC.

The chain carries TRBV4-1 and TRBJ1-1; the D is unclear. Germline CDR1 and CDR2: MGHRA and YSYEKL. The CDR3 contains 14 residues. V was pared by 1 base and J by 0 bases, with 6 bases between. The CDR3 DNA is TGCGCCAGCAGCCAAGGTTATATGAACACTGAAGCTTTCTTT. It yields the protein CASSQGYMNTEAFF.

The CDR3 sequence: CASSLRDRGDYGYTF. In DNA form, the CDR3 reads TGTGCCAGCAGCTTAAGGGACAGGGGGGACTATGGCTACACCTTC. This chain connects TRBV11-2 to TRBJ1-2; 11 positions match TRBD1. The ends lost 2 bases at V and 3 bases at J; junction bases unmatched: 2. The CDR3 sequence is 15 residues long. Germline values: CDR1 SGHAT, CDR2 FQNNGV.

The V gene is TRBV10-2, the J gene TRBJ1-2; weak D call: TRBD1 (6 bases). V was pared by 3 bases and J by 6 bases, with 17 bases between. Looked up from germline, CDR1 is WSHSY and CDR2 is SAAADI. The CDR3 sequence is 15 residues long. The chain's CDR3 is CASSDRAGEKDGYTF. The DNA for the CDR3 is TGCGCCAGCAGTGACCGGGCAGGGGAGAAGGATGGCTACACCTTC.

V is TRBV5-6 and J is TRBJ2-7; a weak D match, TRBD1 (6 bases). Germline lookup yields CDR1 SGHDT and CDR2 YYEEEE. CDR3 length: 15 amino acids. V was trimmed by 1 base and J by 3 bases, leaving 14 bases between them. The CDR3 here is CASSLSWGRDYEQYF. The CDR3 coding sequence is TGTGCCAGCAGCTTGAGTTGGGGGCGCGACTACGAGCAGTACTTC.

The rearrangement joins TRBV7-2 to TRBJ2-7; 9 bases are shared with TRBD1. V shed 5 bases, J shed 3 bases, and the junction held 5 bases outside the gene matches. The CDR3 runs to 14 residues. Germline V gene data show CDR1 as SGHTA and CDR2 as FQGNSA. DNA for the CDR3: TGTGCCAGCAGCCCAGGACAGGGGTTCTACGAGCAGTACTTC. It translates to CASSPGQGFYEQYF.

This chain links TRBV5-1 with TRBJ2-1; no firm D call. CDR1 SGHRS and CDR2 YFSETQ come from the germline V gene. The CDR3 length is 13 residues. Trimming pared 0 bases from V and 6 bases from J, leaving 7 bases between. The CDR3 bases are TGCGCCAGCAGCTTGGCTAGGGTCAATGAGCAGTTCTTC. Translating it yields CASSLARVNEQFF.

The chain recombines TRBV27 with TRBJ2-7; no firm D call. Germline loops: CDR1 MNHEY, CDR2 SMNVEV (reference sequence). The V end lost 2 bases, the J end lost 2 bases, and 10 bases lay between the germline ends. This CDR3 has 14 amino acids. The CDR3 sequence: CASSLTFPPYEQYF. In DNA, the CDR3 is TGTGCCAGCAGTTTAACCTTTCCACCCTACGAGCAGTACTTC.

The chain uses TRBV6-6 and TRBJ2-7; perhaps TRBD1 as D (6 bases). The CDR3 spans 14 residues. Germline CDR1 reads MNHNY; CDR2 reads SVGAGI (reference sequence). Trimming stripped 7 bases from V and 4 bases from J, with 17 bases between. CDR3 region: CASKVQGIGYEQYF. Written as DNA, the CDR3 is TGTGCCAGCAAGGTACAGGGAATCGGGTACGAGCAGTACTTC.

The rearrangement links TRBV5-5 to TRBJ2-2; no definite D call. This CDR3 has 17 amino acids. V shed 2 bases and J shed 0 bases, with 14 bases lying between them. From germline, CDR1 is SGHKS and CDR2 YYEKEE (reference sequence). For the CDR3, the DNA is TGTGCCAGCAGCTTCCTGTTGCGGTTCGCGAACACCGGGGAGCTGTTTTTT. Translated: CASSFLLRFANTGELFF.